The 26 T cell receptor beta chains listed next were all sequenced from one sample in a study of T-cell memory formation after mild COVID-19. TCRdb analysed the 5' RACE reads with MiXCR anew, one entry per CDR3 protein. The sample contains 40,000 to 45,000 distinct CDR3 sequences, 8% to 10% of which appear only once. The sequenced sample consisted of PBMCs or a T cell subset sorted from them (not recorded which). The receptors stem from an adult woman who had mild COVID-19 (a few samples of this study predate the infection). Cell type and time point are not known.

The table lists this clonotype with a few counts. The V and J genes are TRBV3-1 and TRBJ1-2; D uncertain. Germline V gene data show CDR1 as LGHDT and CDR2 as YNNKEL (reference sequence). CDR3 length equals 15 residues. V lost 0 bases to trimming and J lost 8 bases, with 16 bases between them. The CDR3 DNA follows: TGTGCCAGCAGCCAAGATCTGAAGGGAGGTCGCGGCTACACCTTC. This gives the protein CASSQDLKGGRGYTF.

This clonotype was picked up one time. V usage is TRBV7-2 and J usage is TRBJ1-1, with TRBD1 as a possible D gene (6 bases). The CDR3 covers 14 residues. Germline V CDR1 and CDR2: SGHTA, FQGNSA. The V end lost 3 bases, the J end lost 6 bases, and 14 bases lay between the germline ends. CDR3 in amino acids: CASSFQGLISEAFF. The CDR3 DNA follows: TGTGCCAGCAGCTTTCAGGGGTTGATATCTGAAGCTTTCTTT.

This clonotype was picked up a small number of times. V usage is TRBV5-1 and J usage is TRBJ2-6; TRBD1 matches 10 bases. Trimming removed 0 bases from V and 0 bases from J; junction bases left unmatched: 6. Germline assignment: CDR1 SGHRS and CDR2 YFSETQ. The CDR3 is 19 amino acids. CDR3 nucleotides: TGCGCCAGCAGCTTGGGGACAGGGGGATCCCTCTCTGGGGCCAACGTCCTGACTTTC. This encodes CASSLGTGGSLSGANVLTF.

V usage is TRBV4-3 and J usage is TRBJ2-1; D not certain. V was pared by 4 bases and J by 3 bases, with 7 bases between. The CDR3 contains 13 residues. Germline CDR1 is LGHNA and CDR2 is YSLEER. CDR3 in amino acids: CASSPILYNEQFF. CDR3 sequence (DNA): TGCGCCAGCAGCCCCATCCTCTACAATGAGCAGTTCTTC.

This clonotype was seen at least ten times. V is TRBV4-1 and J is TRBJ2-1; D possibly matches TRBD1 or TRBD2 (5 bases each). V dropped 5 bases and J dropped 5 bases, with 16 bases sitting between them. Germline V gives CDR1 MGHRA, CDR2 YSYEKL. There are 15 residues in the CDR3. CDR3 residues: CASSNRGLSHNEQFF. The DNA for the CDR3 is TGCGCCAGCAGCAACCGGGGCCTCTCGCACAATGAGCAGTTCTTC.

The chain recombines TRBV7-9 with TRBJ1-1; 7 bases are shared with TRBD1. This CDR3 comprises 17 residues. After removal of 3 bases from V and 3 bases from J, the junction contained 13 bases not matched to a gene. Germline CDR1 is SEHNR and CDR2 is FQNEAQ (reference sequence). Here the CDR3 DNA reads TGTGCCAGCAGCTTTGGGCAGGGGGTAGGATATGACACTGAAGCTTTCTTT. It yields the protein CASSFGQGVGYDTEAFF.

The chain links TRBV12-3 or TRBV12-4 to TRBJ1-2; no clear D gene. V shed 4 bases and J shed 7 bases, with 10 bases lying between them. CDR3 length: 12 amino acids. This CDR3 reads CASSSRFGGYTF. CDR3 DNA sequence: TGTGCCAGCAGTTCCAGGTTCGGTGGCTACACCTTC.

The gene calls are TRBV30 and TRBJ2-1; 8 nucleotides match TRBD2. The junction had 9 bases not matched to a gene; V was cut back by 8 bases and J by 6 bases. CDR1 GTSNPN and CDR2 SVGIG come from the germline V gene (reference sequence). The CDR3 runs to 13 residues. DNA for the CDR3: TGTGCCGGAGAGCGGGAGTACGGCAATGAGCAGTTCTTC. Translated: CAGEREYGNEQFF. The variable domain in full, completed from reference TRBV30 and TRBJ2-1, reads SQTIHQWPATLVQPVGSPLSLECTVEGTSNPNLYWYRQAAGRGLQLLFYSVGIGQISSEVPQNLSASRPQDRQFILSSKKLLLSDSGFYLCAGEREYGNEQFFGPGTRLTVL.

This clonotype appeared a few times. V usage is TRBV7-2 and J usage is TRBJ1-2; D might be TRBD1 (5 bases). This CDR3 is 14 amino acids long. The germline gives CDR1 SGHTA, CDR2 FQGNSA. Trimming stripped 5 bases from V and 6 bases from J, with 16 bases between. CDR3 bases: TGTGCCAGCAGCCTGACCGACAGTTTTCATGGCTACACCTTC. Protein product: CASSLTDSFHGYTF.

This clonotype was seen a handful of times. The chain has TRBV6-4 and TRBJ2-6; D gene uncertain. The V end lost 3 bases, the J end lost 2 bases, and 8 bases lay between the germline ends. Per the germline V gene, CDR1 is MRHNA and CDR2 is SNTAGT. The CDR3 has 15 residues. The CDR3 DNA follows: TGTGCCAGCAGTGAAGACGGCGCTGGGGCCAACGTCCTGACTTTC. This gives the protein CASSEDGAGANVLTF.

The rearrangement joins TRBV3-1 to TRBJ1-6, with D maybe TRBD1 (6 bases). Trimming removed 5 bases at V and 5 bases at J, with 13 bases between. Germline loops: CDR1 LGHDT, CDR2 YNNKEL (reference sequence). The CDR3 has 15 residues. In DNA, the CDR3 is TGTGCCAGCAGCGCTACGACAGGAAATAATTCACCCCTCCACTTT. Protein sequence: CASSATTGNNSPLHF.

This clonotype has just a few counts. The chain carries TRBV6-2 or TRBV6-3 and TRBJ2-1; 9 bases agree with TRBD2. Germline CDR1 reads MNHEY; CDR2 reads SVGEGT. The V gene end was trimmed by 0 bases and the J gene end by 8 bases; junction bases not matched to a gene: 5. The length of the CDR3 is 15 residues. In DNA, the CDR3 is TGTGCCAGCAGTTACTCGGTAGCGGGGGATTATGAGCAGTTCTTC. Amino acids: CASSYSVAGDYEQFF.

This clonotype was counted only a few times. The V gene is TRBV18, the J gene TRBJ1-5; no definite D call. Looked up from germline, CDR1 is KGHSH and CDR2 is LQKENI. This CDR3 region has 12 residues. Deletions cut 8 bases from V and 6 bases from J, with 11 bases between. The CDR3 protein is CASTTMGQPQHF. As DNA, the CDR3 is TGTGCCAGCACGACCATGGGTCAGCCCCAGCATTTT.

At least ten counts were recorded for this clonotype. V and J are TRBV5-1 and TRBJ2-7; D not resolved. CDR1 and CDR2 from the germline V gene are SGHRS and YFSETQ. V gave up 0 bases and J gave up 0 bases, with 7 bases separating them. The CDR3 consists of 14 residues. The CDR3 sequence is CASSLAGFSYEQYF. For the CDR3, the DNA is TGCGCCAGCAGCTTGGCCGGCTTCTCCTACGAGCAGTACTTC.

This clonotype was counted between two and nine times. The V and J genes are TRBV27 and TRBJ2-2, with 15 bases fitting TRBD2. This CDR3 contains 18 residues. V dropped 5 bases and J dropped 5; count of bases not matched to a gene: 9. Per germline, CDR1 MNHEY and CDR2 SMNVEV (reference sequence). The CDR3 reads CASSMPGLAGGGTGELFF. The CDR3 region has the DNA TGTGCCAGCAGTATGCCGGGACTAGCGGGAGGAGGGACCGGGGAGCTGTTTTTT.

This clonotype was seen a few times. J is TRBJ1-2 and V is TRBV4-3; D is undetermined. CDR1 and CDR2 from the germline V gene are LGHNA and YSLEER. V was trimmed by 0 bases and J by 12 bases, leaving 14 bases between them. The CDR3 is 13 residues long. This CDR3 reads CASSQDASGRHTF. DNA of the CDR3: TGCGCCAGCAGCCAAGATGCGAGCGGGCGTCACACCTTC.

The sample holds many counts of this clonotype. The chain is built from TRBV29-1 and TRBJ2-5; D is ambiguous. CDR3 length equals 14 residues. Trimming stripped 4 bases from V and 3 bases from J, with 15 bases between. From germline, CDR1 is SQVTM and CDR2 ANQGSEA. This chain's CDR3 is CSVVDPSPEETQYF. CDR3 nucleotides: TGCAGCGTTGTTGACCCGAGCCCCGAAGAGACCCAGTACTTC.

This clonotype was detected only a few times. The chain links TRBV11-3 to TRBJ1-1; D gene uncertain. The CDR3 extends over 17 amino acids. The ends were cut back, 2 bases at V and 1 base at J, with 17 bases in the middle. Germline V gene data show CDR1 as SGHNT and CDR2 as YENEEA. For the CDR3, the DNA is TGTGCCAGCAGCTTACTAGGGCCAGGAAGGGCGAACACTGAAGCTTTCTTT. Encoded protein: CASSLLGPGRANTEAFF.

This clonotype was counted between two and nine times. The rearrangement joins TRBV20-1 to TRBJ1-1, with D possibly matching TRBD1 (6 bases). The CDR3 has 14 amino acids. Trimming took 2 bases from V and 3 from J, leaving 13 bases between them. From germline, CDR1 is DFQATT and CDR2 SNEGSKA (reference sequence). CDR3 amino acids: CSARPPPGDTEAFF. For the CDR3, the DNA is TGCAGTGCTAGACCCCCCCCAGGGGACACTGAAGCTTTCTTT.

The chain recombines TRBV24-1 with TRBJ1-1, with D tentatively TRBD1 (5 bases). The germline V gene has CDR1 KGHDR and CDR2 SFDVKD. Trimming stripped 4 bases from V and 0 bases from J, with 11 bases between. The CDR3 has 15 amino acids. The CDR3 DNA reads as TGTGCCACCAGTGACGGGCGACAGATGAACACTGAAGCTTTCTTT. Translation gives CATSDGRQMNTEAFF.

In DNA, the CDR3 is TGTGCCAGCAGCCAGGAACTGTCTATTGCCCTCCACGAGCAGTACTTC. Its translation: CASSQELSIALHEQYF. The chain is built from TRBV3-1 and TRBJ2-7; D gene ambiguous. The CDR3 runs to 16 residues. The germline gives CDR1 LGHDT, CDR2 YNNKEL (reference sequence). V lost 3 bases and J lost 5, with 20 bases in between.

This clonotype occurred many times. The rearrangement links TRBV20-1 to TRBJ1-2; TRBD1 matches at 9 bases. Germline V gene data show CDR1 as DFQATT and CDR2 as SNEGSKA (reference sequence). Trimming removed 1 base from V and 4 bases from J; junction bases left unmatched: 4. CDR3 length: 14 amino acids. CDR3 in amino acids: CSARVTGGGYGYTF. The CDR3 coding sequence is TGCAGTGCTAGAGTTACAGGGGGCGGCTATGGCTACACCTTC.

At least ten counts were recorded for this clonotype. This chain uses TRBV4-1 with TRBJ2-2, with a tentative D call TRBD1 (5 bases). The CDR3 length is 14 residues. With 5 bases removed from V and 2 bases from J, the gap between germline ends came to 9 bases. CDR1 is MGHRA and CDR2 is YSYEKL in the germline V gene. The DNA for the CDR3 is TGCGCCAGCAGCATACAGGAAAACACCGGGGAGCTGTTTTTT. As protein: CASSIQENTGELFF.

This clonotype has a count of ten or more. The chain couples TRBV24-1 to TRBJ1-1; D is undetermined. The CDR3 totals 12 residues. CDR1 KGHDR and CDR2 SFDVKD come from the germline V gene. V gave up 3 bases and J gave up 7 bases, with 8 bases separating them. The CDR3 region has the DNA TGTGCCACCAGTGATGTAGGCCATGAAGCTTTCTTT. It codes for CATSDVGHEAFF.

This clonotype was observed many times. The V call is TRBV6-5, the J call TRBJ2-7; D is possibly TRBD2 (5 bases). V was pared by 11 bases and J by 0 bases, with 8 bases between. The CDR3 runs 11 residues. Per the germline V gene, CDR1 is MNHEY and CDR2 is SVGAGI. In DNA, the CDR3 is TGTGCCTCGGGAAACTCCTACGAGCAGTACTTC. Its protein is CASGNSYEQYF.

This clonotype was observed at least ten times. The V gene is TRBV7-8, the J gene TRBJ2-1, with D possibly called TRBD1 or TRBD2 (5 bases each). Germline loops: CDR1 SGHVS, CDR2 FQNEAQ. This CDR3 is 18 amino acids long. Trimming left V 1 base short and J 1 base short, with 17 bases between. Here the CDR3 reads CASSLGRVHGGSYNEQFF. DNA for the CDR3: TGTGCCAGCAGCTTAGGCCGGGTCCATGGGGGTTCCTACAATGAGCAGTTCTTC. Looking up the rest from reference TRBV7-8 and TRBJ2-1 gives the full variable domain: GAGVSQSPRYKVAKRGQDVALRCDPISGHVSLFWYQQALGQGPEFLTYFQNEAQLDKSGLPSDRFFAERPEGSVSTLKIQRTQQEDSAVYLCASSLGRVHGGSYNEQFFGPGTRLTVL.